One TCR beta chain is described in this entry. Its specificity is not known. The data were taken from a study of response to subunit inactivated influenza vaccine. Study-wide results and limits: New T cells are recruited in small numbers by each seasonal influenza vaccination, according to the authors' suggestion.

TCRdb used MiXCR to reprocess the RT-PCR reads, holding one entry per CDR3 protein. The repertoire includes hundreds of thousands of distinct CDR3 sequences, around 16% of them detected once, and 11% sits in the top ten. The sequence derives from a man over 45 who received an inactivated influenza vaccine. This specimen consisted of PBMCs from blood, obtained 11 to 12 days after vaccination.

This CDR3 is CASPDPGDTEAFF. CDR3 in DNA: TGTGCCAGTCCTGACCCTGGGGACACTGAAGCTTTCTTT. The gene calls are TRBV6-7 and TRBJ1-1, with no clear D. TRBV6-7 is recorded as an ORF, its role being uncertain. This CDR3 has 13 residues. Between the trimmed V and J ends, which lost 9 bases and 3 bases, there was a span of 14 bases.